These T cell receptor beta chains were read from a single sample in a study of blood T cells in healthy people across ages. From the 5' RACE reads, TCRdb called clonotypes with MiXCR, one entry per CDR3 protein. The sample lists about 580,000 distinct CDR3 sequences, around 50% occurring once. The sample consisted of blood. These TCRs come from a man of 80 years or more in good health. The CDR3 runs from the conserved cysteine through the conserved F or W. The order of the fields is D gene, clone size, V gene, J gene, CDR3 DNA, CDR3 protein. The D gene is left open where the match is weak. Clone size is given for some rows only: seen once, a few or many times, or a class if the clone is expanded.

.	few	TRBV20-1	TRBJ2-3	TGCAGTGCTAGAAGGGACACTAGCACAGATACGCAGTATTTT	CSARRDTSTDTQYF
.	few	TRBV11-2	TRBJ2-3	TGTGCCAGCAGCTTACTACTAAGAAGCACAGATACGCAGTATTTT	CASSLLLRSTDTQYF
TRBD1	.	TRBV7-9	TRBJ1-6	TGTGCCAGCAGCTCCCGGACAGGACGCTCACCCCTCCACTTT	CASSSRTGRSPLHF
.	.	TRBV7-2	TRBJ2-1	TGTGCCAGCAGCCAGGGGGGGGCCGGGGCAGATGAGCAGTTCTTC	CASSQGGAGADEQFF
.	many	TRBV6-5	TRBJ1-1	TGTGCCAGCAGTTACCAGGGCTTGACTTTCTTT	CASSYQGLTFF
TRBD1	few	TRBV20-1	TRBJ1-2	TGCAGTGCGAAGGGCCTGGGGACAGCTAGAGAACTTAACTATGGCTACACCTTC	CSAKGLGTARELNYGYTF
TRBD2	many	TRBV6-5	TRBJ2-1	TGTGCCAGCACTCCTCCGGGAGGCAGGTATGAGCAGTTCTTC	CASTPPGGRYEQFF
.	.	TRBV20-1	TRBJ2-2	TGCAGTGCTAGGATATCCCTAGCGAACACCGGGGAGCTGTTTTTT	CSARISLANTGELFF
.	.	TRBV20-1	TRBJ1-5	TGCAGTGTGACCCAAGGCAATCAGCCCCAGCATTTT	CSVTQGNQPQHF
TRBD1	few	TRBV7-9	TRBJ2-7	TGTGCCAGCAGCTTAGCCGGGACAGGGTTCGAGCAGTACTTC	CASSLAGTGFEQYF
TRBD2	.	TRBV29-1	TRBJ2-5	TGCAGCGTTGAAGCCCGACTAGCGGGAGATCCCAATGAGCAGTACTTC	CSVEARLAGDPNEQYF
TRBD2	.	TRBV20-1	TRBJ2-5	TGCAGTGGCCATTTTCTAGCGGGACTAGACAAGTTCAATGAGCAGTACTTC	CSGHFLAGLDKFNEQYF
TRBD2	many	TRBV3-1	TRBJ2-1	TGTGCCAGCAGCCTCGGGACTAGCGGGGGCAATGAGCAGTTCTTC	CASSLGTSGGNEQFF
.	many	TRBV6-5	TRBJ1-5	TGTGCCAGCAGGGACGGCCCTAATCAGCCCCAGCATTTT	CASRDGPNQPQHF
TRBD2	many	TRBV7-9	TRBJ2-1	TGTGCCAGCAGCCTGGGACTAGCGGGGGAGCAGTTCTTC	CASSLGLAGEQFF
.	.	TRBV7-2	TRBJ2-7	TGTGCCAGCAGCTTGGATCGGGGTCTGTCCTACGAGCAGTACTTC	CASSLDRGLSYEQYF
.	.	TRBV5-1	TRBJ2-7	TGCGCCAGCAGCTTGGCAGGGTGGACCTACAATGAGCAGTACTTC	CASSLAGWTYNEQYF
.	.	TRBV6-2/TRBV6-3	TRBJ1-1	TGTGCCAGCAGAGAACAGGTGAACACTGAAGCTTTCTTT	CASREQVNTEAFF
TRBD1	.	TRBV3-1	TRBJ1-2	TGTGCCAGCAGCCAAGGGCAGGGGGCGTCTGGCTACACCTTC	CASSQGQGASGYTF
.	.	TRBV20-1	TRBJ2-5	TGCAGTGCTCCCGGGACACAAAGCGTTGAGACCCAGTACTTC	CSAPGTQSVETQYF
.	.	TRBV3-1	TRBJ1-4	TGTGCCAGCAGCCCGCAGTTGGGGGGCTTTGAAAAACTGTTTTTT	CASSPQLGGFEKLFF
.	many	TRBV6-6	TRBJ1-1	TGTGCCAGCAGTTACGGGGGAACTGAAGCTTTCTTT	CASSYGGTEAFF
.	.	TRBV12-3/TRBV12-4	TRBJ2-5	TGTGCCAGCAGCCCCGGGGCCCTTCAAGAGACCCAGTACTTC	CASSPGALQETQYF
.	.	TRBV7-9	TRBJ1-2	TGTGCCAGCAGCATCTGGACAGCTCCGTCGGGGGGCTACACCTTC	CASSIWTAPSGGYTF
.	.	TRBV25-1	TRBJ2-5	TGTGCCAGCGGAACACAGGGTCAGGAGACCCAGTACTTC	CASGTQGQETQYF
.	few	TRBV7-2	TRBJ2-1	TGTGCCAGCAGCTTTCGGACTACCTATGAGCAGTTCTTC	CASSFRTTYEQFF
.	.	TRBV9	TRBJ2-3	TGTGCCAGCAGCGTAGCCCCGACGGGGCGGGATACGCAGTATTTT	CASSVAPTGRDTQYF
.	.	TRBV7-2	TRBJ2-3	TGTGCCAGCAGCGGACACGCAGGGGGCGCGACTAGCATAGGTTATACGCAGTATTTT	CASSGHAGGATSIGYTQYF
.	.	TRBV7-3	TRBJ2-5	TGTGCCAGCAGCTTAGGACCCGGGTACCAAGAGACCCAGTACTTC	CASSLGPGYQETQYF
.	few	TRBV4-1	TRBJ2-5	TGCGCCAGCAGCCTCACGGGAGTCCGAGAGACCCAGTACTTC	CASSLTGVRETQYF
TRBD1	.	TRBV5-6	TRBJ2-5	TGTGCCAGCAGCTGGACCGGGACAGGGGAGACCCAGTACTTC	CASSWTGTGETQYF
TRBD2	many	TRBV6-6	TRBJ2-7	TGTGCCAGCAGCCCCGAAAGCGGGAGGCGCTCCTACGAGCAGTACTTC	CASSPESGRRSYEQYF